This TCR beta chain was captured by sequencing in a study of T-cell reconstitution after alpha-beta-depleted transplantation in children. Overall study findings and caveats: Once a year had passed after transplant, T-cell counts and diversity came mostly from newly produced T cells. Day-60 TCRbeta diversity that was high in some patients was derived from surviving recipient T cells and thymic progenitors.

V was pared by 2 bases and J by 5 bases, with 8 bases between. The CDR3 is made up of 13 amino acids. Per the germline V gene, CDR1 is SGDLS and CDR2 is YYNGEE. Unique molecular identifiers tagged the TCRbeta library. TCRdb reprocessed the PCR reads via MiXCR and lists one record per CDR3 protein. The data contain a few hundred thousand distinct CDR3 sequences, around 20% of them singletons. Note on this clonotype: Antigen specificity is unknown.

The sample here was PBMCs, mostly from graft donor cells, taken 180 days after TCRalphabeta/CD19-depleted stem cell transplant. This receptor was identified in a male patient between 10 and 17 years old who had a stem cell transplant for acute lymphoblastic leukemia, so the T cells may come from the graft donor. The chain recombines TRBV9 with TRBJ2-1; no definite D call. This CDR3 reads CASSVGGNNEQFF. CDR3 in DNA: TGTGCCAGCAGCGTGGGCGGAAACAATGAGCAGTTCTTC.